This passage covers 5 T cell receptor beta chains from one sample sequenced in a study of blood T cell repertoires in COVID-19 (dated by TCRdb to about 2020). Library preparation used the immunoSEQ multiplex PCR assay. Not all clones reach the TCRdb copy of this immuneACCESS table, which keeps in-frame sequences only. Checked studies attribute under half of the gap to unresolved V genes and leave the rest unexplained. In this sample the table shows 260,000 or so clones, roughly 85% of which occur a single time. The ten largest clones take up around 2.5% of the sample. Sequencing input: PBMCs or T cells enriched from blood (not recorded which). The receptors stem from a woman aged 45-65 years who had recovered from COVID-19.

The CDR3 reads CASRPQTGLNQPQHF. Here the CDR3 DNA reads TGTGCCAGCAGGCCTCAGACAGGGCTCAATCAGCCCCAGCATTTT. The chain is built from TRBV6-5 and TRBJ1-5, with 7 bases aligning to TRBD1. Germline CDR1 and CDR2: MNHEY and SVGAGI. The trim removed 6 bases at V and 3 bases at J, leaving 8 bases unmatched. The CDR3 extends over 15 amino acids.

V usage is TRBV30 and J usage is TRBJ1-1, with no clear D. Trimming cost V 4 bases and J 10 bases, with 10 bases left between them. Germline CDR1 reads GTSNPN; CDR2 reads SVGIG (reference sequence). This CDR3 spans 10 amino acids. The CDR3 loop reads CAWKRSAAFF. CDR3 bases: TGTGCCTGGAAGAGGTCGGCAGCTTTCTTT.

The chain employs TRBV2 and TRBJ1-5, with 7 bases that match TRBD1. The CDR3 is 15 residues long. With 2 bases clipped from V and 3 bases from J, the junction kept 4 bases outside the gene matches. Germline-derived CDR1 and CDR2 are SNHLY and FYNNEI. The CDR3 here is CASSERGGNNQPQHF. CDR3 sequence (DNA): TGTGCCAGCAGTGAACGAGGGGGCAACAATCAGCCCCAGCATTTT.

This rearrangement joins TRBV30 to TRBJ1-6, with 7 positions matching TRBD1. The CDR3 runs to 14 residues. Germline loops: CDR1 GTSNPN, CDR2 SVGIG (reference sequence). V was clipped by 7 bases and J by 5 bases; unmatched bases: 8. The CDR3 loop is CALARQGNNSPLHF. The CDR3 DNA follows: TGTGCCTTAGCGAGACAGGGAAATAATTCACCCCTCCACTTT.

The J gene is TRBJ2-5, the V gene TRBV6-2 or TRBV6-3, with TRBD2 matching 8 bases. V gave up 0 bases and J gave up 4 bases; unmatched junction bases: 7. The CDR3 extends over 16 amino acids. Germline V CDR1 and CDR2: MNHEY, SVGEGT. The CDR3 bases are TGTGCCAGCAGTTACTCGGCGGGGGGTTTGATAGAGACCCAGTACTTC. It encodes CASSYSAGGLIETQYF.